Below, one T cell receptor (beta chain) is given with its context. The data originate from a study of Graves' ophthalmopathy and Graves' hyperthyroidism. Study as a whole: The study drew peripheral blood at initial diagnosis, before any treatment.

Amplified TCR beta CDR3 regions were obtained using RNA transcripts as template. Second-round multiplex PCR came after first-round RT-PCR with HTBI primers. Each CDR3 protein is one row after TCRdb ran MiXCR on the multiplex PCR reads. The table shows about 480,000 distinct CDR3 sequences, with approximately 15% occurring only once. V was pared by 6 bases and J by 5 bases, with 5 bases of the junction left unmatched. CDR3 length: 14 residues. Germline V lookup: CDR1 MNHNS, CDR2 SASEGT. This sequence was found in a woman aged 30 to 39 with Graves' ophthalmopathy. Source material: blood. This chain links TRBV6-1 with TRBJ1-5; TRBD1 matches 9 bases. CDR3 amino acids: CASRGQGTYQPQHF. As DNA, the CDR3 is TGTGCCAGCAGAGGACAGGGGACTTATCAGCCCCAGCATTTT.